The 18 T cell receptor beta chains below come from one sample, sequenced in a study of blood T cell repertoires in COVID-19. Clones were sequenced by immunoSEQ multiplex PCR, and TCRdb holds only the in-frame ones, with some missing. This sample has 200,000 to 250,000 clones; about 86% occur once, and the top ten carry about 5.9%. The sequencing input was peripheral blood. These receptors all come from a man between 60 and 75 years old with acute or convalescent COVID-19.

The chain recombines TRBV2 with TRBJ2-2; D is ambiguous. Germline CDR1 and CDR2: SNHLY and FYNNEI. The CDR3 spans 12 residues. V lost 3 bases and J lost 6, with 5 bases in between. CDR3 sequence: CASSDQSGELFF. In nucleotides, the CDR3 is TGTGCCAGCAGTGACCAGTCCGGGGAGCTGTTTTTT.

V and J are TRBV19 and TRBJ2-7; perhaps TRBD2 as D (6 bases). The CDR3 runs 15 residues. V lost 0 bases and J 0 bases, leaving 9 bases between the germline ends. Germline values: CDR1 LNHDA, CDR2 SQIVND (reference sequence). The CDR3 DNA is TGTGCCAGTAGTATAGAGCGGGGAGTCTCCTACGAGCAGTACTTC. This sequence encodes CASSIERGVSYEQYF.

The CDR3 region is CASSQAHGDSGSPVRYF. The CDR3 nucleotides are TGCGCCAGCAGCCAAGCGCACGGGGATAGCGGGAGTCCCGTTCGGTACTTC. This sequence joins TRBV4-3 and TRBJ2-5, with 9 positions matching TRBD2. Germline V gene sequence: CDR1 LGHNA, CDR2 YSLEER. The J segment lost 13 bases and the V segment lost 1 base, leaving 19 bases of the junction unmatched. This CDR3 is 17 amino acids long.

V gene TRBV12-3 or TRBV12-4 combines with J gene TRBJ2-7, with D unresolved. The CDR3 has 11 residues. V was pared by 7 bases and J by 3 bases, with 7 bases between. The DNA for the CDR3 is TGTGCCAGCACCGAGAGCTACGAGCAGTACTTC. It specifies CASTESYEQYF.

The chain links TRBV3-1 (or the pseudogene TRBV3-2) to TRBJ2-3, with 8 nucleotides matching TRBD2. The V gene end was trimmed by 4 bases and the J gene end by 7 bases; junction bases not matched to a gene: 19. The CDR3 spans 18 residues. The germline CDR1 and CDR2 sequences are LGHDT and YNNKEL (reference sequence). The CDR3 loop reads CASSPAGRAFPPQNTQYF. In nucleotides, the CDR3 is TGTGCCAGCAGCCCTGCCGGGAGGGCCTTCCCTCCCCAGAATACGCAGTATTTT.

J is TRBJ2-1 and V is TRBV7-6; no firm D call. The CDR3 covers 15 residues. The germline V and J ends were trimmed by 1 base and 0 bases, with 7 bases remaining between them. CDR1 is SGHVS and CDR2 is FNYEAQ in the germline V gene. The CDR3 here is CASSLDVSSYNEQFF. The CDR3 DNA reads TGTGCCAGCAGCTTAGATGTGAGCTCCTACAATGAGCAGTTCTTC.

The CDR3 loop reads CASNPGTVNYGYTF. CDR3 nucleotides: TGTGCCAGCAACCCCGGGACAGTCAACTATGGCTACACCTTC. The chain carries TRBV18 and TRBJ1-2; 7 nucleotides match TRBD1. After removal of 8 bases from V and 2 bases from J, the junction contained 8 bases not matched to a gene. Germline CDR1 reads KGHSH; CDR2 reads LQKENI. The CDR3 is made up of 14 amino acids. The full variable domain, its missing parts supplied by reference TRBV18 and TRBJ1-2, is NAGVMQNPRHLVRRRGQEARLRCSPMKGHSHVYWYRQLPEEGLKFMVYLQKENIIDESGMPKERFSAEFPKEGPSILRIQQVVRGDSAAYFCASNPGTVNYGYTFGSGTRLTVV.

The chain links TRBV18 to TRBJ2-1; D might be TRBD2 (5 bases). V was trimmed by 5 bases and J by 10 bases, leaving 15 bases between them. This CDR3 spans 13 amino acids. Germline-derived CDR1 and CDR2 are KGHSH and LQKENI. The CDR3 region is CASSSGSVNEQFF. The CDR3 DNA sequence: TGTGCCAGCTCATCGGGAAGCGTTAACGAGCAGTTCTTC. Looking up the rest from reference TRBV18 and TRBJ2-1 gives the full variable domain: NAGVMQNPRHLVRRRGQEARLRCSPMKGHSHVYWYRQLPEEGLKFMVYLQKENIIDESGMPKERFSAEFPKEGPSILRIQQVVRGDSAAYFCASSSGSVNEQFFGPGTRLTVL.

The CDR3 DNA is TGTGCCAGTAGTATGCCCAGGGGAAACACCGGGGAGCTGTTTTTT. The encoded protein is CASSMPRGNTGELFF. The chain employs TRBV19 and TRBJ2-2, with D maybe TRBD1 (6 bases). The CDR3 sequence is 15 residues long. CDR1 and CDR2 (germline): LNHDA, SQIVND (reference sequence). The ends were cut back, 3 bases at V and 2 bases at J, with 10 bases in the middle.

This chain uses TRBV9 with TRBJ2-1, with D unresolved. Germline V lookup: CDR1 SGDLS, CDR2 YYNGEE. The V end lost 0 bases, the J end lost 6 bases, and 10 bases lay between the germline ends. The CDR3 runs to 14 residues. The CDR3 reads CASSVVDSSNEQFF. CDR3 nucleotide sequence: TGTGCCAGCAGCGTAGTAGATAGCAGCAATGAGCAGTTCTTC.

The chain links TRBV12-3 or TRBV12-4 to TRBJ1-2, with 7 bases that match TRBD1. The V gene end was trimmed by 8 bases and the J gene end by 7 bases; junction bases not matched to a gene: 7. The length of the CDR3 is 12 residues. CDR3 sequence: CASGRGRSGYTF. DNA for the CDR3: TGTGCCAGCGGAAGGGGGCGGAGTGGCTACACCTTC.

The chain joins TRBV4-2 to TRBJ1-6, with D tentatively TRBD1 (5 bases). Germline V gives CDR1 LGHNA, CDR2 YNFKEQ. V was trimmed by 0 bases and J by 9 bases, leaving 15 bases between them. This CDR3 is 16 amino acids long. CDR3 DNA sequence: TGTGCCAGCAGCCAAGATGGGGCAGTCCAGAGTTCACCCCTCCACTTT. Translated, it gives CASSQDGAVQSSPLHF.

V usage is TRBV30 and J usage is TRBJ2-1; 7 bases match TRBD1. CDR3 length equals 13 residues. The ends lost 7 bases at V and 0 bases at J; junction bases unmatched: 3. Looked up from germline, CDR1 is GTSNPN and CDR2 is SVGIG (reference sequence). CDR3 sequence reads: CASTGDSYNEQFF. The CDR3 bases are TGTGCCTCCACAGGGGACTCCTACAATGAGCAGTTCTTC.

The rearrangement links TRBV5-6 to TRBJ1-1; TRBD1 might be the D (5 bases). V lost 4 bases and J lost 11, with 21 bases in between. Germline V gives CDR1 SGHDT, CDR2 YYEEEE. This CDR3 has 14 residues. The CDR3 protein is CASSRRGAGSEAFF. CDR3 bases: TGTGCCAGCAGCCGGAGGGGAGCAGGAAGTGAGGCTTTCTTT.

The V gene is TRBV5-1, the J gene TRBJ2-2; 10 bases fit TRBD2. Germline CDR1 reads SGHRS; CDR2 reads YFSETQ. This CDR3 is 16 amino acids long. The V and J ends lost 0 bases and 5 bases, in that order; junction bases with no gene match: 4. The CDR3: CASSLASGRATGELFF. The CDR3, as DNA: TGCGCCAGCAGCTTGGCGAGCGGGAGGGCAACCGGGGAGCTGTTTTTT. The full variable domain, in which reference TRBV5-1 and TRBJ2-2 provide the parts outside the CDR3, is KAGVTQTPRYLIKTRGQQVTLSCSPISGHRSVSWYQQTPGQGLQFLFEYFSETQRNKGNFPGRFSGRQFSNSRSEMNVSTLELGDSALYLCASSLASGRATGELFFGEGSRLTVL.

This clone is medium-sized (0.01 to 0.1%) within its sample. V usage is TRBV5-6 and J usage is TRBJ1-6; possible D gene TRBD1, 5 bases. The CDR3 totals 15 residues. From germline, CDR1 is SGHDT and CDR2 YYEEEE. V dropped 4 bases and J dropped 14 bases, with 22 bases sitting between them. CDR3 sequence (DNA): TGTGCCAGCAGCAGGACTAATGAGGGGAATTCGGCCCTCCACTTT. Translation gives CASSRTNEGNSALHF.

The rearrangement joins TRBV6-6 to TRBJ2-1; D might be TRBD2 (7 bases). V lost 6 bases and J 0 bases, leaving 15 bases between the germline ends. Looked up from germline, CDR1 is MNHNY and CDR2 is SVGAGI (reference sequence). CDR3 length: 16 amino acids. The CDR3 region is CASRGAGAFSYNEQFF. The CDR3 DNA sequence: TGTGCCAGCAGGGGGGCGGGAGCCTTCTCCTACAATGAGCAGTTCTTC.

The chain combines TRBV5-1 with TRBJ2-2, with TRBD2 identical over 16 bases. From germline, CDR1 is SGHRS and CDR2 YFSETQ. V was pared by 4 bases and J by 3 bases, with 12 bases of the junction left unmatched. The length of the CDR3 is 20 residues. In DNA form, the CDR3 reads TGCGCCAGCAGCGGGGGACTAGCGGGAGGGCCCGGTGGGTACACCGGGGAGCTGTTTTTT. It yields the protein CASSGGLAGGPGGYTGELFF.